The 2 T cell receptor beta chains below were found in one sample sequenced in a study of post-analysis software for immune sequencing data (dated by TCRdb to about 2015). What the authors observed across the whole study: Significantly higher frequencies in patients than in controls were found for a few TRBV segments, including TRBV5-6, TRBV5-1 and TRBV20-1.

Library construction relied on PCR. TCRdb lists the instrument as Illumina HiSeq 2500. To reduce PCR and sequencing biases, unique molecular identifiers were incorporated into the TCR beta cDNA libraries. TCRdb redid the processing of the public reads, applying fastp at Q25 and MiXCR, and retained in-frame beta chains. Every CDR3 protein is listed once, alongside the most common genes and DNA of its rows. The sample table contains about 260,000 distinct CDR3 sequences; only one count was recorded for 36% of them. The leading ten clones occupy 4% to 6% of the sample. No antigens are known for them. What was sequenced was blood. These receptors were taken from a girl aged 5 to 17 with multiple sclerosis.

A remark on this clonotype: Sequence at one end of the junction differs from germline and may be a read error. The rearrangement uses TRBV7-8 and TRBJ2-6; D perhaps matches TRBD1 (6 bases). The CDR3 covers 16 residues. CDR1 and CDR2 (germline): SGHVS, FQNEAQ. The CDR3 here is CASSDHGGSGANVLTF. The CDR3 DNA reads TGTGCCAGCAGCGACCATGGGGGCTCTGGGGCTAACGTCCTGACTTTC. Complete variable domain (other parts from reference TRBV7-8 and TRBJ2-6): GAGVSQSPRYKVAKRGQDVALRCDPISGHVSLFWYQQALGQGPEFLTYFQNEAQLDKSGLPSDRFFAERPEGSVSTLKIQRTQQEDSAVYLCASSDHGGSGANVLTFGAGSRLTVL.

The V call is TRBV12-3 or TRBV12-4, the J call TRBJ1-1; 7 bases align to TRBD1. The CDR3 extends over 14 amino acids. V lost 6 bases, J lost 5 bases, and 9 bases stayed unmatched. CDR3: CASRLGTVGTEAFF. CDR3 DNA sequence: TGTGCCAGCAGGCTTGGGACAGTGGGTACTGAAGCTTTCTTT.